The 22 T cell receptor beta chains below were found in one sample sequenced in a study of blood T cells in healthy people across ages. Primers used in a second PCR of roughly 7 to 11 cycles were a sample-barcoded 5' primer and a J-beta primer mix. TCRdb fed the 5' RACE reads into MiXCR, producing one record per CDR3 protein. This table has around 1,600,000 distinct CDR3 sequences, 35% to 45% appearing once. The sample taken for sequencing was blood. The source of these receptors is a woman between 18 and 29 years old in good health.

This clonotype appeared many times. The rearrangement joins TRBV4-1 to TRBJ2-7; TRBD2 might be the D (5 bases). The germline gives CDR1 MGHRA, CDR2 YSYEKL. V gave up 4 bases and J gave up 3 bases, with 16 bases separating them. The CDR3 runs 15 residues. This chain's CDR3 is CASSPLWESGYEQYF. Written as DNA, the CDR3 is TGCGCCAGCAGCCCCCTATGGGAGTCAGGCTACGAGCAGTACTTC.

This clonotype was found many times. The chain uses TRBV6-1 and TRBJ2-5; 7 bases match TRBD1. The germline V gene has CDR1 MNHNS and CDR2 SASEGT. This CDR3 comprises 17 residues. The V and J ends lost 7 bases and 0 bases, in that order; junction bases with no gene match: 14. For the CDR3, the DNA is TGTGCCAGCACACTCTCTCCGGGACAGAGCGACCAAGAGACCCAGTACTTC. Encoded protein: CASTLSPGQSDQETQYF.

This clonotype showed up just a few times. The V call is TRBV20-1, the J call TRBJ1-1, with 7 positions matching TRBD1. The germline V gene encodes CDR1 DFQATT and CDR2 SNEGSKA (reference sequence). The CDR3 totals 15 residues. V was clipped by 6 bases and J by 1 base; unmatched bases: 11. DNA of the CDR3: TGCAGTGCCCCGGGAGGGGGCGCAGGGAACACTGAAGCTTTCTTT. The encoded protein is CSAPGGGAGNTEAFF.

J is TRBJ1-2 and V is TRBV4-1; 9 bases are shared with TRBD1. The V and J ends lost 2 bases and 7 bases, in that order; junction bases with no gene match: 8. The CDR3 is 15 residues long. The germline CDR1 and CDR2 sequences are MGHRA and YSYEKL. This CDR3 reads CASSQLGQGMRGYTF. CDR3 nucleotides: TGCGCCAGCAGCCAATTGGGACAGGGAATGCGTGGCTACACCTTC.

The chain combines TRBV5-1 with TRBJ2-3; 11 nucleotides match TRBD2. CDR1 is SGHRS, CDR2 YFSETQ, per germline. The CDR3 contains 19 residues. With 0 bases clipped from V and 1 base from J, the junction kept 10 bases outside the gene matches. CDR3 loop: CASSLVPTSGRMGTDTQYF. CDR3 DNA: TGCGCCAGCAGCTTGGTTCCTACTAGCGGGAGAATGGGCACAGATACGCAGTATTTT.

This clonotype was counted at least ten times. This chain connects TRBV5-1 to TRBJ2-1; 11 bases map to TRBD1. Trimming cost V 3 bases and J 6 bases; bases outside gene matches: 5. In germline, CDR1 is SGHRS, CDR2 YFSETQ. There are 15 residues in the CDR3. The CDR3 region has the DNA TGCGCCAGCAGCTACGGACAGGGGGCGGGCAATGAGCAGTTCTTC. Its protein product is CASSYGQGAGNEQFF.

Only a few counts were recorded for this clonotype. The rearrangement uses TRBV29-1 and TRBJ2-1; 9 positions match TRBD2. The CDR3 extends over 14 amino acids. The ends lost 3 bases at V and 6 bases at J; junction bases unmatched: 6. The germline V gene has CDR1 SQVTM and CDR2 ANQGSEA. The CDR3 DNA reads as TGCAGCGTTGAGTCAAGGACTAGCGCCAATGAGCAGTTCTTC. Amino acid sequence: CSVESRTSANEQFF.

The chain links TRBV13 to TRBJ2-7; either TRBD1 or TRBD2 may fit D (5 bases each). V dropped 2 bases and J dropped 6 bases, with 11 bases sitting between them. Germline V gene lookup returns CDR1 PRHDT and CDR2 FYEKMQ (reference sequence). The CDR3 has 13 residues. The CDR3 is CASSLRGTGEQYF. For the CDR3, the DNA is TGTGCCAGCAGCTTACGTGGGACGGGCGAGCAGTACTTC.

Details on this clonotype: One junction end does not reproduce the germline sequence, and a read error may be involved. The chain is built from TRBV6-5 and TRBJ1-2, with D unresolved. In germline, CDR1 is MNHEY, CDR2 SVGAGI. The CDR3 is 13 residues long. The chain's CDR3 is CASSDSRRYGYTF. DNA for the CDR3: TGTGCCAGCAGTGACTCGCGCCGTTATGGCTACACCTTC.

The chain is built from TRBV20-1 and TRBJ2-7, with D perhaps given as TRBD1 or TRBD2 (5 bases each). CDR1 and CDR2 (germline): DFQATT, SNEGSKA (reference sequence). This CDR3 is built from 13 residues. V was clipped by 5 bases and J by 0 bases, with 11 bases between them. CDR3 DNA: TGCAGTGCTCCCGGGGCCTACTCCTACGAGCAGTACTTC. The encoded protein is CSAPGAYSYEQYF.

This sequence joins TRBV7-9 and TRBJ2-1, with D perhaps TRBD1 or TRBD2 (5 bases each). Germline CDR1 SEHNR, CDR2 FQNEAQ (reference sequence). V was pared by 4 bases and J by 8 bases, with 15 bases between. The CDR3 is 14 amino acids. CDR3 residues: CASSSWSQGDEQFF. The CDR3 nucleotides are TGTGCCAGCAGCTCTTGGTCCCAGGGAGATGAGCAGTTCTTC.

V is TRBV24-1 and J is TRBJ2-1, with 7 bases lining up with TRBD2. Trimming cost V 6 bases and J 0 bases; bases outside gene matches: 7. This CDR3 spans 16 amino acids. The germline CDR1 and CDR2 sequences are KGHDR and SFDVKD. CDR3 region: CATSSSSGFSYNEQFF. The CDR3 nucleotides are TGTGCCACCAGTTCTTCTAGCGGTTTCTCCTACAATGAGCAGTTCTTC.

The V call is TRBV12-3 or TRBV12-4, the J call TRBJ2-2, with D possibly matching TRBD2 (7 bases). This CDR3 contains 15 residues. Trimming took off 10 bases at V and 1 base at J, with 16 bases between the two ends. The DNA for the CDR3 is TGTGCCACCCACGGGGGGCAGCTGAACACCGGGGAGCTGTTTTTT. Amino acids: CATHGGQLNTGELFF.

V and J are TRBV3-1 and TRBJ2-5; 9 bases agree with TRBD2. Germline V gene lookup returns CDR1 LGHDT and CDR2 YNNKEL (reference sequence). V lost 4 bases and J lost 1; bases outside the gene matches: 7. This CDR3 region has 16 residues. CDR3 loop: CASSPYSGGVQETQYF. In nucleotides, the CDR3 is TGTGCCAGCAGCCCCTATAGCGGGGGTGTCCAAGAGACCCAGTACTTC.

The chain couples TRBV7-9 to TRBJ2-1; D remains unclear. The CDR3 spans 14 residues. Looked up from germline, CDR1 is SEHNR and CDR2 is FQNEAQ (reference sequence). The V end was cut by 7 bases, the J end by 2 bases, with 12 bases between. The CDR3 DNA is TGTGCCAGCAATCTACTGGATGCCTACAATGAGCAGTTCTTC. Protein: CASNLLDAYNEQFF. Complete variable domain (other parts from reference TRBV7-9 and TRBJ2-1): DTGVSQNPRHKITKRGQNVTFRCDPISEHNRLYWYRQTLGQGPEFLTYFQNEAQLEKSRLLSDRFSAERPKGSFSTLEIQRTEQGDSAMYLCASNLLDAYNEQFFGPGTRLTVL.

This clonotype was seen more than once but under ten times. The V call is TRBV20-1, the J call TRBJ2-3; 7 bases align to TRBD2. The ends lost 3 bases at V and 2 bases at J; junction bases unmatched: 5. This CDR3 spans 14 amino acids. The germline V gene has CDR1 DFQATT and CDR2 SNEGSKA (reference sequence). The CDR3 loop is CSASYAGDTDTQYF. The CDR3 DNA follows: TGCAGTGCTAGCTACGCGGGAGACACAGATACGCAGTATTTT.

The V and J genes are TRBV15 and TRBJ1-5, with no clear D. The V gene's germline CDR1 is LNHNV and CDR2 YYDKDF (reference sequence). The CDR3 covers 13 residues. Trimming took 1 base from V and 9 from J, leaving 10 bases between them. The CDR3 bases are TGTGCCACCAGCAGAGCTAGGACCATGCCCCAGCATTTT. It specifies CATSRARTMPQHF.

This clonotype was detected ten times or more. The chain links TRBV5-1 to TRBJ2-3, with TRBD2 identical over 7 bases. This CDR3 has 14 amino acids. Germline V CDR1 and CDR2: SGHRS, YFSETQ. V lost 4 bases to trimming and J lost 3 bases; unmatched junction nucleotides: 5. The CDR3 region has the DNA TGCGCCAGCAGCACAAGGACTAGTACAGATACGCAGTATTTT. Residues: CASSTRTSTDTQYF.

This clonotype appeared many times. CDR3 sequence (DNA): TGTGCCAGCAGCCAAGAACTAGCGGGAACCTACGAGCAGTACTTC. It encodes CASSQELAGTYEQYF. The J gene is TRBJ2-7, the V gene TRBV4-2; TRBD2 agrees at 10 bases. Germline-derived CDR1 and CDR2 are LGHNA and YNFKEQ. The CDR3 covers 15 residues. Losses at the gene ends were 0 bases for V and 2 bases for J; bases not matched to a gene: 1.

In its sample, this clonotype was seen a few times. The J gene is TRBJ2-1, the V gene TRBV7-9; no reliable D call. The CDR3 runs to 14 residues. CDR1 SEHNR and CDR2 FQNEAQ come from the germline V gene (reference sequence). V gave up 1 base and J gave up 7 bases, with 11 bases separating them. The CDR3 spells CASSLGPPLNEQFF. In DNA, the CDR3 is TGTGCCAGCAGCTTAGGACCCCCTCTGAATGAGCAGTTCTTC.

This clonotype was observed a few times. This may stem from a read error, because a much larger clone lies one nucleotide away. The rearrangement links TRBV6-4 to TRBJ2-7; no clear D gene. Per the germline V gene, CDR1 is MRHNA and CDR2 is SNTAGT. The germline V and J ends were trimmed by 0 bases and 7 bases, with 10 bases remaining between them. The CDR3 is 13 amino acids. The CDR3 here is CASSDSSTNEQYF. DNA of the CDR3: TGTGCCAGCAGTGACTCTAGTACAAATGAGCAGTACTTC.

The chain couples TRBV11-1 to TRBJ2-7; 12 nucleotides agree with TRBD2. Germline V CDR1 and CDR2: SGHAT, FQDESV (reference sequence). The CDR3 runs to 17 residues. V gave up 2 bases and J gave up 7 bases; unmatched junction bases: 12. CDR3 protein: CASSLSSGLAGLNEQYF. CDR3 sequence (DNA): TGTGCCAGCAGCTTATCCTCCGGACTAGCGGGACTCAATGAGCAGTACTTC.